Listed below are T cell receptor beta chains from one sample, sequenced in a study of CD8 T cells in ankylosing spondylitis. MiXCR, applied by TCRdb to the 5' RACE reads, yields one record per CDR3 protein. The data contain 200,000 to 300,000 distinct CDR3 sequences, 8% to 10% of them singletons. The sequencing sample was made of blood, either unsorted or a sorted T cell fraction (not recorded which). Every receptor here comes from a female donor with ankylosing spondylitis or in good health (not recorded which). Both conserved end residues are part of each CDR3. Each record gives: clone size, J gene, V gene, D gene, CDR3 DNA, CDR3 protein. The D gene is left open where the match is weak. Clone size is shown for a subset of rows, as once, few, many or a class of expanded clone.

>many|TRBJ2-2|TRBV5-1|-
TGCGCCAGCAGCCCGGAGGTTGCCCGTAGAGAGCTGTTTTTT
CASSPEVARRELFF
>many|TRBJ2-1|TRBV20-1|-
TGCAGTGCTAGAGTGGCTAGGGTACCCGGGGGAAATGAGCAGTTCTTC
CSARVARVPGGNEQFF
>many|TRBJ2-7|TRBV3-1|-
TGTGCCAGCAGCATGGATAGCTCCTACGAGCAGTACTTC
CASSMDSSYEQYF
>many|TRBJ2-7|TRBV2|TRBD2
TGTGCCAGCAGGGCCTCTAGCGGGAGGGACTACGAGCAGTACTTC
CASRASSGRDYEQYF
>many|TRBJ2-3|TRBV19|-
TGTGCCAGTCGGGGCGATACAGATACGCAGTATTTT
CASRGDTDTQYF
>many|TRBJ1-1|TRBV20-1|TRBD1
TGCAGTGGCCGACAGGGAGGAGGTACTGAAGCTTTCTTT
CSGRQGGGTEAFF
>many|TRBJ2-7|TRBV20-1|TRBD1
TGCAGTGCTGTTGGGACAGATGCCTACGAGCAGTACTTC
CSAVGTDAYEQYF
>many|TRBJ2-7|TRBV5-1|-
TGCGCCAGCAGCTTCCGGGATACTTCCTACGAGCAGTACTTC
CASSFRDTSYEQYF
>many|TRBJ2-1|TRBV4-3|-
TGCGCCAGCAGCCAAGATGGTCGGGAAAGCAATGAGCAGTTCTTC
CASSQDGRESNEQFF
>-|TRBJ2-5|TRBV3-1|TRBD2
TGTGCCAGCAGCCAACGGGAGGTGGAGACCCAGTACTTC
CASSQREVETQYF
>-|TRBJ2-7|TRBV11-2|TRBD2
TGTGCCAGCAGCCCCCAATCATCGGGACTACCCTACGAGCAGTACTTC
CASSPQSSGLPYEQYF
>many|TRBJ1-2|TRBV12-3/TRBV12-4|-
TGTGCCAGCAGCATGCGCTATGGCTACACCTTC
CASSMRYGYTF
>-|TRBJ2-5|TRBV7-8|TRBD2
TGTGCCAGCAGCTCCCCCGGGAGGAGTCCAGAGACCCAGTACTTC
CASSSPGRSPETQYF
>many|TRBJ2-7|TRBV20-1|TRBD1
TGCAGTGCGCAGGGGGATGGTGTCTACGAGCAGTACTTC
CSAQGDGVYEQYF
>many|TRBJ1-1|TRBV25-1|-
TGTGCCAGCAGTGATTCCGGGACACCGAACACTGAAGCTTTCTTT
CASSDSGTPNTEAFF
>many|TRBJ2-3|TRBV5-1|-
TGCGCCAGCAGCCGGGACGGGAGCACAGATACGCAGTATTTT
CASSRDGSTDTQYF
>many|TRBJ2-7|TRBV6-2/TRBV6-3|-
TGTGCCAGCAGTTACTCGAGTCAAAACTACGAGCAGTACTTC
CASSYSSQNYEQYF
>-|TRBJ2-2|TRBV19|-
TGTGCCAGTAGGGCCGGGGAGCTGTTTTTT
CASRAGELFF
>many|TRBJ2-4|TRBV6-2/TRBV6-3|-
TGTGCCAGCAGTCTACCCCTCAATGGCATTCAGTACTTC
CASSLPLNGIQYF
>many|TRBJ2-3|TRBV10-3|TRBD2
TGTGCCATCGCGAGCGGGGTGAGCACAGATACGCAGTATTTT
CAIASGVSTDTQYF
>-|TRBJ2-5|TRBV10-3|TRBD2
TGTGCCATCGCGGGACTAGCGGGAGGAGACCAAGAGACCCAGTACTTC
CAIAGLAGGDQETQYF
>many|TRBJ1-2|TRBV5-6|-
TGTGCCAGCAGCCTTCTGAACCGGGCCTCTCGCGGCTATGGCTACACCTTC
CASSLLNRASRGYGYTF
>-|TRBJ1-2|TRBV6-1|-
TGTGCCAGCAGGGAACAGGTACACTATGGCTACACCTTC
CASREQVHYGYTF
>many|TRBJ1-1|TRBV27|TRBD1
TGTGCCAGCACCCGGACAGGAGGGGACACTGAAGCTTTCTTT
CASTRTGGDTEAFF